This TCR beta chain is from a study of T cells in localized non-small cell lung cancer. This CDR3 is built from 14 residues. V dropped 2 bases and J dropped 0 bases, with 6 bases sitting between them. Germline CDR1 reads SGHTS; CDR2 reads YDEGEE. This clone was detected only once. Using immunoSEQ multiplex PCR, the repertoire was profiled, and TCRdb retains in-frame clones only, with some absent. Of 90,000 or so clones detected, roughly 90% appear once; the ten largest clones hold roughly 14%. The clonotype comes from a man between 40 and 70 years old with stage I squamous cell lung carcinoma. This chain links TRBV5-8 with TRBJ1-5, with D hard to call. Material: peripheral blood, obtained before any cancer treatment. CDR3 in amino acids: CASSFKDSNQPQHF. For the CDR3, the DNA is TGTGCCAGCAGCTTCAAAGATAGCAATCAGCCCCAGCATTTT.